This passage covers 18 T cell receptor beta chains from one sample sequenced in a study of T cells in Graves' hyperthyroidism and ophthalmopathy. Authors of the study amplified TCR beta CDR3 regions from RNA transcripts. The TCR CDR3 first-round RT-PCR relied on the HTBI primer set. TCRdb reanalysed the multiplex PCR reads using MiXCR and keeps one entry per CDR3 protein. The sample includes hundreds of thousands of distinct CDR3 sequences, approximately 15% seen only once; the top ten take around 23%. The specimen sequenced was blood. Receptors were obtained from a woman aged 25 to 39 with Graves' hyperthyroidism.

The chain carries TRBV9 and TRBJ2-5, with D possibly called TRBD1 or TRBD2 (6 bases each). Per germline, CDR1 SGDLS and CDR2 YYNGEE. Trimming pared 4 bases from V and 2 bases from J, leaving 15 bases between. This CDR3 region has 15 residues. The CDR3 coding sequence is TGTGCCAGCAGCTCCCGAGGGGGAGGACAAGAGACCCAGTACTTC. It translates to CASSSRGGGQETQYF. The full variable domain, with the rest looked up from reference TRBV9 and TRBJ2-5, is DSGVTQTPKHLITATGQRVTLRCSPRSGDLSVYWYQQSLDQGLQFLIQYYNGEERAKGNILERFSAQQFPDLHSELNLSSLELGDSALYFCASSSRGGGQETQYFGPGTRLLVL.

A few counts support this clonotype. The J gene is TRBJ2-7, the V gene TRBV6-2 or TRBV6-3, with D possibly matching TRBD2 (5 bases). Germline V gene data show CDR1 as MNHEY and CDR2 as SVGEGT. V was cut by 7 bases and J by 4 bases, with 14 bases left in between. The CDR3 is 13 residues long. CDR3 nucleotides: TGTGCCAGCAAACTAGTAGGGATTTACGAGCAGTACTTC. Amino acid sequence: CASKLVGIYEQYF.

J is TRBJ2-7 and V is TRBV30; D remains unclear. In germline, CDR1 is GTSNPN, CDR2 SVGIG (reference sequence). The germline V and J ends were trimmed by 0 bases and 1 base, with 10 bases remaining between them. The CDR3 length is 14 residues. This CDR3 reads CAWSVRVISYEQYF. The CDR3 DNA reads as TGTGCCTGGAGTGTACGGGTGATTTCCTACGAGCAGTACTTC.

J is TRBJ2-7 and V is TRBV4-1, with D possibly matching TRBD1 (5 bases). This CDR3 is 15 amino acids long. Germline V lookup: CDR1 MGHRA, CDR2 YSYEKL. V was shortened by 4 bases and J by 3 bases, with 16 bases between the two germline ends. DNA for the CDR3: TGCGCCAGCAGCCTCAGACAGTTGCAAGGCTACGAGCAGTACTTC. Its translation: CASSLRQLQGYEQYF.

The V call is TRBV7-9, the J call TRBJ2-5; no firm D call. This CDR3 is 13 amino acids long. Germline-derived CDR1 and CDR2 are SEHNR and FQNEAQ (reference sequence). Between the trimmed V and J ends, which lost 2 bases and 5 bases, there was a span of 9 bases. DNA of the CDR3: TGTGCCAGCAGCTTATGGCCAGAGGAGACCCAGTACTTC. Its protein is CASSLWPEETQYF.

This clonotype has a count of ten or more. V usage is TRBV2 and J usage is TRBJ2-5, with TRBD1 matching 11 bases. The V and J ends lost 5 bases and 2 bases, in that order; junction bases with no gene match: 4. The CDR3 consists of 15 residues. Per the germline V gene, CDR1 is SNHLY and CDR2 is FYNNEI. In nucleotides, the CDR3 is TGTGCCAGCAGTCCGGGACAGGGGGGACAAGAGACCCAGTACTTC. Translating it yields CASSPGQGGQETQYF. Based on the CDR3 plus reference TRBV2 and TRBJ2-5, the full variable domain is EPEVTQTPSHQVTQMGQEVILRCVPISNHLYFYWYRQILGQKVEFLVSFYNNEISEKSEIFDDQFSVERPDGSNFTLKIRSTKLEDSAMYFCASSPGQGGQETQYFGPGTRLLVL.

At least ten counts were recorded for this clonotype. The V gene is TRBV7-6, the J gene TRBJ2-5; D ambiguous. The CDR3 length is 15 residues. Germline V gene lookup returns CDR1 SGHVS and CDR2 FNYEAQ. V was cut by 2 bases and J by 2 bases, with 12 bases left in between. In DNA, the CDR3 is TGTGCCAGCAGCTTATGGGCAGAAACTCAAGAGACCCAGTACTTC. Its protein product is CASSLWAETQETQYF.

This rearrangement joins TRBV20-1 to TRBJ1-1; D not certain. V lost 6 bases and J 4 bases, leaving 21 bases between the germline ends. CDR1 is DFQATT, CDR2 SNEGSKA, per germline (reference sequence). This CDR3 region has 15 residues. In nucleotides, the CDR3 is TGCAGTGCCCTAATCGCCCTTAAGGGTTCCACTGAAGCTTTCTTT. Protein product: CSALIALKGSTEAFF.

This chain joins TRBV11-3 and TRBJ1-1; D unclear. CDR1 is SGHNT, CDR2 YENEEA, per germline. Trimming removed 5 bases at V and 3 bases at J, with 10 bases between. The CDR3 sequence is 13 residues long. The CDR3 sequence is CASSPGEDTEAFF. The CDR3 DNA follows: TGTGCCAGCAGCCCTGGCGAGGACACTGAAGCTTTCTTT.

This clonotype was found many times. CDR3 in amino acids: CASSFVAGPLGKETQYF. Written as DNA, the CDR3 is TGTGCCAGCAGCTTTGTAGCGGGCCCGCTGGGGAAAGAGACCCAGTACTTC. J is TRBJ2-5 and V is TRBV7-6; 7 bases are a match to TRBD2. The CDR3 is made up of 17 amino acids. The trim removed 3 bases at V and 3 bases at J, leaving 13 bases unmatched. Germline V gene data show CDR1 as SGHVS and CDR2 as FNYEAQ.

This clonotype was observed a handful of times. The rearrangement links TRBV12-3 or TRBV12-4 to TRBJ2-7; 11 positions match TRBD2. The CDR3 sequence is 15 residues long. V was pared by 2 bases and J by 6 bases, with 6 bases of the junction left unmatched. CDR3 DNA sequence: TGTGCCAGCAGTTTATATAGCGGGAGGGCCGGCGAGCAGTACTTC. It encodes CASSLYSGRAGEQYF.

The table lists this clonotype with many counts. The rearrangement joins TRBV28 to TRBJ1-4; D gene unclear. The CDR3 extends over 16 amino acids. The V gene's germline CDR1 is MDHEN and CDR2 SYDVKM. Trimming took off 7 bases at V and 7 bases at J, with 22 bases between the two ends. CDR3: CASTDLRANVGEKLFF. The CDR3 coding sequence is TGTGCCAGCACAGACCTACGGGCCAACGTCGGTGAAAAACTGTTTTTT.

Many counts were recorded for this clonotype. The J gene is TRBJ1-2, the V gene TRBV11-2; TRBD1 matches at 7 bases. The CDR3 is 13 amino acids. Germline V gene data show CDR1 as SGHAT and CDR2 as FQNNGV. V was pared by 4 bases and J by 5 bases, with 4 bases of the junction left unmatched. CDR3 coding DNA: TGTGCCAGCAGCTCCGGCAGGGGGTATGGCTACACCTTC. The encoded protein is CASSSGRGYGYTF.

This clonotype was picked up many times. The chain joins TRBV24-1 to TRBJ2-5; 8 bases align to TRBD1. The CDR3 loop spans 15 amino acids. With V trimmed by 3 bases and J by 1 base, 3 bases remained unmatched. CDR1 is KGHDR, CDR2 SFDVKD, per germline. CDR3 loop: CATSDRGQAQETQYF. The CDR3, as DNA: TGTGCCACCAGTGATCGGGGACAGGCCCAAGAGACCCAGTACTTC.

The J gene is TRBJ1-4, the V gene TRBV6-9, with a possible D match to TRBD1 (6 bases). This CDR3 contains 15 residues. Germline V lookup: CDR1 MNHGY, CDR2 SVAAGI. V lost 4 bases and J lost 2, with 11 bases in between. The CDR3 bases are TGTGCCAGCAGTTCCACAGGGTTGACTAATGAAAAACTGTTTTTT. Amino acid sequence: CASSSTGLTNEKLFF.

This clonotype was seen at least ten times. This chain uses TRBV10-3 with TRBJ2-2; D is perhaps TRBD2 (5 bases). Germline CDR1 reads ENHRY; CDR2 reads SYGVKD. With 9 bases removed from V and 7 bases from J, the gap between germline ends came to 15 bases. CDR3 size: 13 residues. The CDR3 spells CAIRLLRDGELFF. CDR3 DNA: TGTGCCATTCGACTCCTCCGGGACGGGGAGCTGTTTTTT.

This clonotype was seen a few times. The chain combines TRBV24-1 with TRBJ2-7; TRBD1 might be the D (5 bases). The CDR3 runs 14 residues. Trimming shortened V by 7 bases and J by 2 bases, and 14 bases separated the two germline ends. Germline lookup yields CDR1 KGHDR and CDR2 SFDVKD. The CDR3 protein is CATSQGRGTYEQYF. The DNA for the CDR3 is TGTGCCACCAGCCAGGGAAGAGGCACCTACGAGCAGTACTTC.

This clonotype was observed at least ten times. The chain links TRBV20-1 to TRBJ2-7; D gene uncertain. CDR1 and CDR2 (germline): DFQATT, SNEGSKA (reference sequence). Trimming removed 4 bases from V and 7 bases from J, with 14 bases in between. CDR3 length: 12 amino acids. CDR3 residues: CSANNPLEEQYF. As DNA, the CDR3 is TGCAGTGCTAATAACCCCCTCGAGGAGCAGTACTTC.